The 9 T cell receptor beta chains listed next were all sequenced from one sample in a study of blood T cell repertoires in COVID-19. Libraries were prepared by immunoSEQ multiplex PCR; TCRdb keeps only in-frame clonotypes and omits some of them. The table includes about 380,000 clones, roughly 85% detected once. The sequenced sample consisted of peripheral blood. Receptors originate from a woman aged 18-29 years with acute or convalescent COVID-19.

The chain employs TRBV2 and TRBJ2-1; 9 nucleotides agree with TRBD2. Trimming removed 2 bases from V and 7 bases from J; junction bases left unmatched: 12. The germline V gene has CDR1 SNHLY and CDR2 FYNNEI. The length of the CDR3 is 17 residues. In DNA, the CDR3 is TGTGCCAGCAGTGAAATGGGGGCGGGAGGGGCTCGTAATGAGCAGTTCTTC. Its translation is CASSEMGAGGARNEQFF.

This clone turned up a few times. The chain combines TRBV28 with TRBJ2-6, with TRBD2 matching over 7 bases. V lost 7 bases to trimming and J lost 1 base; unmatched junction nucleotides: 7. Germline V gives CDR1 MDHEN, CDR2 SYDVKM. CDR3 length equals 16 residues. CDR3 protein: CASKGGDPSGANVLTF. CDR3 nucleotide sequence: TGTGCCAGCAAGGGAGGGGACCCATCTGGGGCCAACGTCCTGACTTTC.

This chain links TRBV6-4 with TRBJ1-2; tentative D call: TRBD1 (5 bases). Deletions cut 5 bases from V and 4 bases from J, with 14 bases between. The CDR3 contains 14 residues. Germline V lookup: CDR1 MRHNA, CDR2 SNTAGT. As DNA, the CDR3 is TGTGCCAGCAGTCCGGACACTTCCTCCTATGGCTACACCTTC. Its protein product is CASSPDTSSYGYTF.

The chain is built from TRBV27 and TRBJ2-7, with 8 bases fitting TRBD2. There are 13 residues in the CDR3. Germline trimming cut 3 bases from V and 5 bases from J; bases unmatched to any gene: 3. CDR1 is MNHEY and CDR2 is SMNVEV in the germline V gene (reference sequence). The chain's CDR3 is CASSFRGGDEQYF. CDR3 coding DNA: TGTGCCAGCAGTTTCCGGGGGGGGGACGAGCAGTACTTC.

This chain links TRBV3-1 (or the pseudogene TRBV3-2) with TRBJ2-7, with D tentatively TRBD2 (5 bases). The V end lost 4 bases, the J end lost 5 bases, and 15 bases lay between the germline ends. This CDR3 spans 14 amino acids. Germline V gives CDR1 LGHDT, CDR2 YNNKEL (reference sequence). The CDR3 spells CASSPTPGMDEQYF. CDR3 nucleotides: TGTGCCAGCAGCCCGACTCCGGGAATGGACGAGCAGTACTTC.

The rearrangement joins TRBV6-5 to TRBJ1-1; 9 bases fit TRBD1. The CDR3 runs 15 residues. Germline V gene sequence: CDR1 MNHEY, CDR2 SVGAGI. Trimming cost V 5 bases and J 0 bases; bases outside gene matches: 4. The CDR3 region is CASSRTGGLNTEAFF. The CDR3 DNA is TGTGCCAGCAGTCGTACAGGGGGCCTGAACACTGAAGCTTTCTTT.

In DNA form, the CDR3 reads TGTGCCAGCAGTTCACAGGGGCTCGGCTATGGCTACACCTTC. It codes for CASSSQGLGYGYTF. The chain has TRBV28 and TRBJ1-2, with 7 bases lining up with TRBD1. The CDR3 spans 14 residues. The V segment lost 4 bases and the J segment 4 bases; nucleotides outside the gene matches: 6. The germline gives CDR1 MDHEN, CDR2 SYDVKM.

This clone was observed a few times. The rearrangement links TRBV19 to TRBJ1-5; D unclear. Germline values: CDR1 LNHDA, CDR2 SQIVND (reference sequence). The CDR3 covers 14 residues. V was cut by 5 bases and J by 0 bases, with 8 bases left in between. CDR3 DNA: TGTGCCAGTAGTGGGCCAAATAGCAATCAGCCCCAGCATTTT. As protein: CASSGPNSNQPQHF.

The chain employs TRBV3-1 (or the pseudogene TRBV3-2) and TRBJ2-5; TRBD1 agrees at 11 bases. The germline V gene has CDR1 LGHDT and CDR2 YNNKEL (reference sequence). J was trimmed by 5 bases and V by 8 bases; bases with no gene match: 10. This CDR3 is 15 amino acids long. The CDR3 reads CASRKGTGGSETQYF. The CDR3 DNA reads as TGTGCCAGCCGCAAAGGGACAGGGGGTTCCGAGACCCAGTACTTC.